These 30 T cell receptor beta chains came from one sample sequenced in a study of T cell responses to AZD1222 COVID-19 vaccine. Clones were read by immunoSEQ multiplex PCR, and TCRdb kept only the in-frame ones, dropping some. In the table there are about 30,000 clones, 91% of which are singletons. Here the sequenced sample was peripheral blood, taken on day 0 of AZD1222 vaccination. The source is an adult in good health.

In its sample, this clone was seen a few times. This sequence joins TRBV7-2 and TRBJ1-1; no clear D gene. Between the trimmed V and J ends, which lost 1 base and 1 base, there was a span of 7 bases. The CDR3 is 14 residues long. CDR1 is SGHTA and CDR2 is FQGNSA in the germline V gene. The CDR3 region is CASSLESRNTEAFF. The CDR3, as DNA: TGTGCCAGCAGCTTAGAATCCAGGAACACTGAAGCTTTCTTT.

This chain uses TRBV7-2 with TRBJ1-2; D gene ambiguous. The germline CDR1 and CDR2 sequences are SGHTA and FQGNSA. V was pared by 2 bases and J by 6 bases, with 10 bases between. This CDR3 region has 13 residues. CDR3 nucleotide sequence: TGTGCCAGCAGCTTACGAGGGTTCGATGGCTACACCTTC. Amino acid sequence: CASSLRGFDGYTF.

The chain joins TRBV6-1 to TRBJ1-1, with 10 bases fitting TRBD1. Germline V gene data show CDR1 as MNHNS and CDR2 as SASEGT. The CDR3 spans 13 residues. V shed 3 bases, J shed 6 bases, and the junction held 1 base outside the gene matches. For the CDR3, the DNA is TGTGCCAGCAGTGAGACAGGGGGCCCTGAAGCTTTCTTT. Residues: CASSETGGPEAFF.

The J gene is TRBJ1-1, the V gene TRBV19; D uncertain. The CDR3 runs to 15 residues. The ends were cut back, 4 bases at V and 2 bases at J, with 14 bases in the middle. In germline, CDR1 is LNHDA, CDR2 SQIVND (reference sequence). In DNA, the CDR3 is TGTGCCAGTAGTACCGACCTGAAACGCAACACTGAAGCTTTCTTT. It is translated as CASSTDLKRNTEAFF. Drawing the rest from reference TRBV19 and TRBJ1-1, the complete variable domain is DGGITQSPKYLFRKEGQNVTLSCEQNLNHDAMYWYRQDPGQGLRLIYYSQIVNDFQKGDIAEGYSVSREKKESFPLTVTSAQKNPTAFYLCASSTDLKRNTEAFFGQGTRLTVV.

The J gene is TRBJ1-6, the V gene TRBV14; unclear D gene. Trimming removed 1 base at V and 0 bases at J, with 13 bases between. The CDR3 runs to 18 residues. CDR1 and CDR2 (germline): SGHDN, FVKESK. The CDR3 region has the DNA TGTGCCAGCAGCCAAGTCGCAGGCCTTAGCTCCTATAATTCACCCCTCCACTTT. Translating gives CASSQVAGLSSYNSPLHF.

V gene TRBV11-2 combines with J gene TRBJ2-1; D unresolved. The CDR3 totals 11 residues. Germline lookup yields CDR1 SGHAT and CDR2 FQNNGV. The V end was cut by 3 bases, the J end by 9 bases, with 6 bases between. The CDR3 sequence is CASSFRSEQFF. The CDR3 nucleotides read TGTGCCAGCAGCTTTCGTAGTGAGCAGTTCTTC.

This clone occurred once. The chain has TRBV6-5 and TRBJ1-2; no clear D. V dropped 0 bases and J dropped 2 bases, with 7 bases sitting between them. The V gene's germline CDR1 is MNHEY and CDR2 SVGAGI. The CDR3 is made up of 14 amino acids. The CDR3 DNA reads TGTGCCAGCAGTTACTCGAGAGGGAACTATGGCTACACCTTC. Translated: CASSYSRGNYGYTF.

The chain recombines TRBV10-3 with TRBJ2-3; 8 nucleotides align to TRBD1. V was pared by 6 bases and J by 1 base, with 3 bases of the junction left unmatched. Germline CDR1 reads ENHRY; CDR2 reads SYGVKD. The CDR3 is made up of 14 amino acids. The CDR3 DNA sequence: TGTGCCATCAGGCCGGGACAGGGCACAGATACGCAGTATTTT. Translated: CAIRPGQGTDTQYF.

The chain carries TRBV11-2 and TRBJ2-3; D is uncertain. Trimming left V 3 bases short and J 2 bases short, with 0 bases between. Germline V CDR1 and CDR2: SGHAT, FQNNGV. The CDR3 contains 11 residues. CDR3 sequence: CASSFTDTQYF. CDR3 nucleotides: TGTGCCAGCAGCTTCACAGATACGCAGTATTTT.

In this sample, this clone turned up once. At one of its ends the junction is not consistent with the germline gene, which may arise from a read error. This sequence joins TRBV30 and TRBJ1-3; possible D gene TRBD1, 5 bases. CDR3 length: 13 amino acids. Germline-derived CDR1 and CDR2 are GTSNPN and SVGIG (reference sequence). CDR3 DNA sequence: TGTGCACGGAGGGAGGGGCCTGGTAACACCATATATTTT. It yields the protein CARREGPGNTIYF.

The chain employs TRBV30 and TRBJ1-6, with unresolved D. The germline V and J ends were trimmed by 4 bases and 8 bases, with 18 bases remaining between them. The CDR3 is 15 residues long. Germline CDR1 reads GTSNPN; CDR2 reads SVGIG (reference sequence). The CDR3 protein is CAWTAKGRRHSPLHF. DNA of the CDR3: TGTGCCTGGACCGCAAAGGGCCGAAGACATTCACCCCTCCACTTT.

In nucleotides, the CDR3 is TGTGCCAGCTCAACGGACAGGGGGCCTACTGAAGCTTTCTTT. Its translation: CASSTDRGPTEAFF. The J gene is TRBJ1-1, the V gene TRBV18, with 11 nucleotides matching TRBD1. The CDR3 extends over 14 amino acids. Trimming removed 5 bases from V and 5 bases from J; junction bases left unmatched: 4. Germline CDR1 reads KGHSH; CDR2 reads LQKENI.

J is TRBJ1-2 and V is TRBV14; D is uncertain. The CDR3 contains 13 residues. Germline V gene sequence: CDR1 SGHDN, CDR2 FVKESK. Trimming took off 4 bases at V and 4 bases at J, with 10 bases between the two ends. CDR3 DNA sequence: TGTGCCAGCAGCCCCCCGGCGCCCTATGGCTACACCTTC. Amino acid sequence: CASSPPAPYGYTF.

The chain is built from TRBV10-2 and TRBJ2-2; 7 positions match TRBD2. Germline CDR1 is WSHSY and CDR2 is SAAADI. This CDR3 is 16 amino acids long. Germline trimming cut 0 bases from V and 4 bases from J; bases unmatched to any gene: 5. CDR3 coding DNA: TGCGCCAGCAGTGAGTCTGGAGCGGGGTCCACCGGGGAGCTGTTTTTT. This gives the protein CASSESGAGSTGELFF.

For the CDR3, the DNA is TGTGCCAGCAGCATAACAGGGGGCGCCCGGCAGCCCCAGCATTTT. This translates into CASSITGGARQPQHF. The V call is TRBV6-2 or TRBV6-3, the J call TRBJ1-5, with TRBD1 matching over 9 bases. J gave up 7 bases and V 6 bases, and 10 bases lay outside the gene matches. The CDR3 contains 15 residues. Germline V gene data show CDR1 as MNHEY and CDR2 as SVGEGT.

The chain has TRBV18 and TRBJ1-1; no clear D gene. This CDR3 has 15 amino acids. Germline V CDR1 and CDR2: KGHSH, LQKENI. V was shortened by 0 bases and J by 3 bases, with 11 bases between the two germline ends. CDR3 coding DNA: TGTGCCAGCTCACCACCCGGGGTGAGGGACACTGAAGCTTTCTTT. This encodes CASSPPGVRDTEAFF. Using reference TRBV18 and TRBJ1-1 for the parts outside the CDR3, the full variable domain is NAGVMQNPRHLVRRRGQEARLRCSPMKGHSHVYWYRQLPEEGLKFMVYLQKENIIDESGMPKERFSAEFPKEGPSILRIQQVVRGDSAAYFCASSPPGVRDTEAFFGQGTRLTVV.

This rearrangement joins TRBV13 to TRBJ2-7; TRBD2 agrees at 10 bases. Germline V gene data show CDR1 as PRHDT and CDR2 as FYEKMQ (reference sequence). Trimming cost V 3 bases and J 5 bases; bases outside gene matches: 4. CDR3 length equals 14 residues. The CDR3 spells CASSFTSGENEQYF. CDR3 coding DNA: TGTGCCAGCAGCTTTACTAGCGGGGAGAACGAGCAGTACTTC.

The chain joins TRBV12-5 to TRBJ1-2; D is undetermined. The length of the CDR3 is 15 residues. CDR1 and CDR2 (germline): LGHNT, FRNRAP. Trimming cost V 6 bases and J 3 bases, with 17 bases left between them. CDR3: CASGKWPSGHYGYTF. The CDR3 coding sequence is TGTGCTAGTGGGAAGTGGCCCTCCGGCCACTATGGCTACACCTTC.

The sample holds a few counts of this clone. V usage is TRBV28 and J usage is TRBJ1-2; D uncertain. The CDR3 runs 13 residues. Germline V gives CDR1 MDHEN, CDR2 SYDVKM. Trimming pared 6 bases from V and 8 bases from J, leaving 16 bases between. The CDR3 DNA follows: TGTGCCAGCAGGGACTATTTGTTAGGAGGCTACACCTTC. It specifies CASRDYLLGGYTF.

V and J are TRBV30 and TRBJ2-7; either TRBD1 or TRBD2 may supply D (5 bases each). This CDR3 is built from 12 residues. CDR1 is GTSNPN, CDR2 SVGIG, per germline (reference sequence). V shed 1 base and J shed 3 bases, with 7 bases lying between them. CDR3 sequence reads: CAWSGGNYEQYF. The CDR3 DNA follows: TGTGCCTGGAGTGGGGGGAACTACGAGCAGTACTTC.

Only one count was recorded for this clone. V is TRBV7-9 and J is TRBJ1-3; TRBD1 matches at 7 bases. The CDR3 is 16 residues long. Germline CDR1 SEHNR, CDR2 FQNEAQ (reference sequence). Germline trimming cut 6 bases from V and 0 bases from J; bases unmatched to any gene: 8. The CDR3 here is CASRGQGGISGNTIYF. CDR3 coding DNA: TGTGCCAGCAGGGGTCAGGGGGGAATCTCTGGAAACACCATATATTTT.

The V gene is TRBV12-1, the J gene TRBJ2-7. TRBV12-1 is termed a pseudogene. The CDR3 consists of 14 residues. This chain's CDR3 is CASSFVGLRSEQYF. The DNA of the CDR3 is TGTGCCAGCAGCTTTGTTGGATTACGCTCCGAGCAGTACTTC.

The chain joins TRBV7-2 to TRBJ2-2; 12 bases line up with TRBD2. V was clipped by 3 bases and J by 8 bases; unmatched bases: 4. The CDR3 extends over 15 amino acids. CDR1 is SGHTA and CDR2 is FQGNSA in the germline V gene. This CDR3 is CASSLQLAGGGELFF. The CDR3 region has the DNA TGTGCCAGCAGCTTGCAACTAGCGGGGGGAGGGGAGCTGTTTTTT.

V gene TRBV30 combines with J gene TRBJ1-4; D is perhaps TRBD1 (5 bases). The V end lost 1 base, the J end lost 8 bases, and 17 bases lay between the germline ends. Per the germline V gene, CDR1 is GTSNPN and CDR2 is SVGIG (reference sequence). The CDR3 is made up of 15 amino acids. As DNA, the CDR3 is TGTGCCTGGAGTGGACACCTAGGGGCATGGGAAAAACTGTTTTTT. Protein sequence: CAWSGHLGAWEKLFF.

The CDR3 here is CATSPGGTGGIASYEQYF. CDR3 in DNA: TGTGCCACCAGCCCTGGAGGGACAGGGGGCATCGCCTCCTACGAGCAGTACTTC. The V call is TRBV15, the J call TRBJ2-7; the match to TRBD1 covers 12 bases. J was trimmed by 0 bases and V by 5 bases; bases with no gene match: 11. Germline CDR1 and CDR2: LNHNV and YYDKDF (reference sequence). The CDR3 contains 18 residues. The variable domain in full, with the rest retrieved from reference TRBV15 and TRBJ2-7, is DAMVIQNPRYQVTQFGKPVTLSCSQTLNHNVMYWYQQKSSQAPKLLFHYYDKDFNNEADTPDNFQSRRPNTSFCFLDIRSPGLGDTAMYLCATSPGGTGGIASYEQYFGPGTRLTVT.

CDR3: CASGLGTESGELFF. CDR3 coding DNA: TGTGCTAGTGGTTTGGGGACAGAAAGCGGGGAGCTGTTTTTT. The chain has TRBV12-5 and TRBJ2-2; tentative D call: TRBD1 (6 bases). CDR3 length: 14 residues. V shed 1 base and J shed 7 bases, with 10 bases lying between them. Germline V gene data show CDR1 as LGHNT and CDR2 as FRNRAP.

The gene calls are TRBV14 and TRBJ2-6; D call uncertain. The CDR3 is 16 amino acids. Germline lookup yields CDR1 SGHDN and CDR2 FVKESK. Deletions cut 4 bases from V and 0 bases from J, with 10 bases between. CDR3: CASSPDRSSGANVLTF. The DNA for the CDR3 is TGTGCCAGCAGCCCGGACCGCAGCTCTGGGGCCAACGTCCTGACTTTC.

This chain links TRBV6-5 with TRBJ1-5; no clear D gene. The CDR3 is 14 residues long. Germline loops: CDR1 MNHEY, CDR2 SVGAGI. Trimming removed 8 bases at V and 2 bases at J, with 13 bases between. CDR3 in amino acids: CASRWEAGNQPQHF. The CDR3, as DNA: TGTGCCAGCCGATGGGAGGCGGGCAATCAGCCCCAGCATTTT.

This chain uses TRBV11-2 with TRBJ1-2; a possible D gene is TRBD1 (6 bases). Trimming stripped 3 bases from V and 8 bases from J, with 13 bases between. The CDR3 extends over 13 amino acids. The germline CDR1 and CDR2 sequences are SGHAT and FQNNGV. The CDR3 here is CASSFWGAGGYTF. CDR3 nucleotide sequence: TGTGCCAGCAGCTTTTGGGGGGCGGGAGGCTACACCTTC.

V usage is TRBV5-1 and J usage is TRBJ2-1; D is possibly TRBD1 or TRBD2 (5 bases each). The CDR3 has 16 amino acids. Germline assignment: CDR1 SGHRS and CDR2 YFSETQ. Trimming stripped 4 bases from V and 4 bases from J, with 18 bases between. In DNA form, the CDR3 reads TGCGCCAGCAGCCAGGGACGGCAGCCGGGTTACAATGAGCAGTTCTTC. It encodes CASSQGRQPGYNEQFF.